A single sample is the source of the 31 T cell receptor beta chains below, sequenced in a study of blood T cell repertoires in COVID-19. Assay used: immunoSEQ multiplex PCR; TCRdb lists only in-frame clones, some missing. The sample consists of about 95,000 clones, 87% of them appearing once. What was sequenced was peripheral blood. These receptors all come from a human donor in a cohort sampled during active COVID-19.

The chain joins TRBV7-2 to TRBJ2-7; 8 positions agree with TRBD1. The germline V gene has CDR1 SGHTA and CDR2 FQGNSA. V dropped 5 bases and J dropped 2; count of bases not matched to a gene: 5. The CDR3 is made up of 14 amino acids. CDR3 nucleotides: TGTGCCAGCAGCCCGAGACAGGGGACCTACGAGCAGTACTTC. Its protein product is CASSPRQGTYEQYF.

The sample holds a few counts of this clone. The sample contains more than one DNA sequence encoding this CDR3. The chain has TRBV6-5 and TRBJ1-1; possibly TRBD1 for D (6 bases). CDR3 length equals 13 residues. Germline V gene data show CDR1 as MNHEY and CDR2 as SVGAGI. V lost 4 bases, J lost 4 bases, and 10 bases lay in between. CDR3 coding DNA: TGTGCCAGCAGTTCAGGACAGAGCACTGAAGCTTTCTTT. This gives the protein CASSSGQSTEAFF.

The chain carries TRBV7-3 and TRBJ2-1; the match to TRBD2 covers 12 bases. There are 15 residues in the CDR3. Germline V gene sequence: CDR1 SGHTA, CDR2 FQGTGA. Unmatched junction bases numbered 7, after V lost 4 bases and J lost 9 bases. CDR3 residues: CASSWRTSGVAEQFF. The CDR3 nucleotides read TGTGCCAGCAGCTGGCGGACTAGCGGGGTTGCTGAGCAGTTCTTC.

In DNA, the CDR3 is TGTGCCACCGCTGGACTGGACAGGGACACCGGGGAGCTGTTTTTT. Translated: CATAGLDRDTGELFF. This rearrangement joins TRBV11-2 to TRBJ2-2, with 8 bases lining up with TRBD1. Germline V gene data show CDR1 as SGHAT and CDR2 as FQNNGV. There are 15 residues in the CDR3. The V and J ends lost 10 bases and 3 bases, in that order; junction bases with no gene match: 10.

The chain carries TRBV30 and TRBJ1-1; D is unresolved. The CDR3 contains 12 residues. Trimming pared 2 bases from V and 5 bases from J, leaving 9 bases between. The germline gives CDR1 GTSNPN, CDR2 SVGIG (reference sequence). The CDR3 coding sequence is TGTGCCTGGAGTATGAGCGGAACTGAAGCTTTCTTT. This gives the protein CAWSMSGTEAFF. Full variable domain (outside the CDR3, taken from reference TRBV30 and TRBJ1-1): SQTIHQWPATLVQPVGSPLSLECTVEGTSNPNLYWYRQAAGRGLQLLFYSVGIGQISSEVPQNLSASRPQDRQFILSSKKLLLSDSGFYLCAWSMSGTEAFFGQGTRLTVV.

This sequence joins TRBV9 and TRBJ2-5; 10 bases are a match to TRBD2. The trim removed 3 bases at V and 5 bases at J, leaving 10 bases unmatched. The length of the CDR3 is 16 residues. Germline lookup yields CDR1 SGDLS and CDR2 YYNGEE. The DNA of the CDR3 is TGTGCCAGCAGCGCCTCGCCACTAGCGGGGAGGGAGACCCAGTACTTC. This gives the protein CASSASPLAGRETQYF.

This clone appeared a few times. The genes are TRBV7-9 and TRBJ1-5; 7 positions agree with TRBD1. The CDR3 contains 15 residues. J gave up 3 bases and V 2 bases, and 4 bases lay outside the gene matches. Germline values: CDR1 SEHNR, CDR2 FQNEAQ (reference sequence). This CDR3 reads CASSLFGQVNQPQHF. The CDR3 bases are TGTGCCAGCAGCTTATTCGGACAGGTCAATCAGCCCCAGCATTTT.

This clone was counted a few times. The rearrangement links TRBV11-2 to TRBJ2-7; 7 bases are shared with TRBD1. V lost 3 bases and J lost 6; bases outside the gene matches: 5. The CDR3 spans 13 residues. CDR1 and CDR2 from the germline V gene are SGHAT and FQNNGV. This CDR3 is CASSFGTEPEQYF. The CDR3 DNA sequence: TGTGCCAGCAGCTTTGGGACAGAGCCCGAGCAGTACTTC. The variable domain in full, with the rest retrieved from reference TRBV11-2 and TRBJ2-7, is EAGVAQSPRYKIIEKRQSVAFWCNPISGHATLYWYQQILGQGPKLLIQFQNNGVVDDSQLPKDRFSAERLKGVDSTLKIQPAKLEDSAVYLCASSFGTEPEQYFGPGTRLTVT.

The rearrangement links TRBV28 to TRBJ1-5, with 8 bases that match TRBD1. Losses at the gene ends were 6 bases for V and 1 base for J; bases not matched to a gene: 2. There are 14 residues in the CDR3. Germline V CDR1 and CDR2: MDHEN, SYDVKM. The CDR3 protein is CASRRDRSNQPQHF. Here the CDR3 DNA reads TGTGCCAGCAGGCGGGACAGGAGCAATCAGCCCCAGCATTTT.

This CDR3 reads CASRGHDTEAFF. The CDR3 DNA reads TGTGCCAGCAGGGGACACGACACTGAAGCTTTCTTT. The chain carries TRBV5-6 and TRBJ1-1; D might be TRBD1 (6 bases). V was cut by 5 bases and J by 3 bases, with 8 bases left in between. This CDR3 is 12 amino acids long. From germline, CDR1 is SGHDT and CDR2 YYEEEE. Full variable domain (missing parts from reference TRBV5-6 and TRBJ1-1): DAGVTQSPTHLIKTRGQQVTLRCSPKSGHDTVSWYQQALGQGPQFIFQYYEEEERQRGNFPDRFSGHQFPNYSSELNVNALLLGDSALYLCASRGHDTEAFFGQGTRLTVV.

The V call is TRBV3-1 (or the pseudogene TRBV3-2), the J call TRBJ2-4; 8 nucleotides align to TRBD1. Trimming cost V 3 bases and J 3 bases; bases outside gene matches: 10. The CDR3 is 17 amino acids. In germline, CDR1 is LGHDT, CDR2 YNNKEL (reference sequence). CDR3 protein: CASSQQGAGGVKNIQYF. In DNA form, the CDR3 reads TGTGCCAGCAGCCAGCAGGGGGCGGGTGGAGTCAAAAACATTCAGTACTTC.

The sample holds a few counts of this clone. This sequence joins TRBV5-1 and TRBJ2-7, with 10 bases matching TRBD1. CDR1 and CDR2 from the germline V gene are SGHRS and YFSETQ. This CDR3 is built from 15 residues. V gave up 4 bases and J gave up 1 base; unmatched junction bases: 5. The CDR3 protein is CASSGRTGGSYEQYF. The CDR3 nucleotides read TGCGCCAGCAGCGGCAGGACAGGGGGGTCCTACGAGCAGTACTTC.

The chain uses TRBV4-2 and TRBJ2-3; 7 bases align to TRBD2. V lost 1 base and J lost 0; bases outside the gene matches: 1. This CDR3 has 15 amino acids. Germline V lookup: CDR1 LGHNA, CDR2 YNFKEQ. The CDR3 protein is CASSQGRGSTDTQYF. The CDR3 bases are TGTGCCAGCAGCCAAGGGCGGGGGAGCACAGATACGCAGTATTTT.

The chain recombines TRBV3-1 (or the pseudogene TRBV3-2) with TRBJ1-5; 12 bases line up with TRBD1. Unmatched junction bases numbered 7, after V lost 4 bases and J lost 0 bases. CDR3 length equals 18 residues. Looked up from germline, CDR1 is LGHDT and CDR2 is YNNKEL (reference sequence). CDR3 sequence: CASSPGTGGVSSNQPQHF. The DNA for the CDR3 is TGTGCCAGCAGCCCGGGGACAGGGGGCGTGAGTAGCAATCAGCCCCAGCATTTT.

This clone was seen a single time. V and J are TRBV11-3 and TRBJ2-1; 14 nucleotides align to TRBD2. Germline V gene lookup returns CDR1 SGHNT and CDR2 YENEEA. V lost 5 bases, J lost 6 bases, and 6 bases stayed unmatched. The CDR3 has 16 amino acids. CDR3 amino acids: CASSRGTSGGFNEQFF. The CDR3 nucleotides are TGTGCCAGCAGCAGGGGGACTAGCGGGGGTTTCAATGAGCAGTTCTTC.

V and J are TRBV6-5 and TRBJ1-1; D is ambiguous. Germline V lookup: CDR1 MNHEY, CDR2 SVGAGI. V was pared by 6 bases and J by 0 bases, with 8 bases between. The CDR3 is 13 amino acids. The CDR3 reads CASRSNMNTEAFF. The CDR3 DNA reads as TGTGCCAGCAGGTCTAATATGAACACTGAAGCTTTCTTT.

This chain links TRBV18 with TRBJ2-2; 8 nucleotides match TRBD1. Germline V gene sequence: CDR1 KGHSH, CDR2 LQKENI. The CDR3 sequence is 18 residues long. The ends lost 4 bases at V and 3 bases at J; junction bases unmatched: 13. DNA of the CDR3: TGTGCCAGCTCACTGGAAAGTGCAGGGGGCTATGACACCGGGGAGCTGTTTTTT. It is translated as CASSLESAGGYDTGELFF.

CDR3 coding DNA: TGTGCCAGCAGTTCGACAGGGGGCGCGGGAAGGGAGCAGTACTTC. It translates to CASSSTGGAGREQYF. V is TRBV6-2 or TRBV6-3 and J is TRBJ2-7; 10 bases map to TRBD1. J was trimmed by 7 bases and V by 4 bases; bases with no gene match: 10. This CDR3 contains 15 residues. Germline CDR1 MNHEY, CDR2 SVGEGT.

The rearrangement links TRBV9 to TRBJ1-3; tentative D call: TRBD1 (5 bases). In germline, CDR1 is SGDLS, CDR2 YYNGEE. This CDR3 comprises 13 residues. Deletions cut 3 bases from V and 9 bases from J, with 13 bases between. In nucleotides, the CDR3 is TGTGCCAGCAGCGCCCGTATGGGGGGCACCATATATTTT. Protein product: CASSARMGGTIYF.

V usage is TRBV11-3 and J usage is TRBJ2-2; 11 bases are a match to TRBD2. The CDR3 is 16 amino acids. Germline assignment: CDR1 SGHNT and CDR2 YENEEA. Trimming cost V 2 bases and J 5 bases; bases outside gene matches: 4. This chain's CDR3 is CASSLLLAGGTGELFF. The DNA of the CDR3 is TGTGCCAGCAGCTTACTTCTAGCGGGGGGTACCGGGGAGCTGTTTTTT.

CDR3 sequence reads: CASSLTDTQYF. The CDR3 DNA reads as TGTGCCAGCAGCCTCACAGATACGCAGTATTTT. This chain links TRBV5-4 with TRBJ2-3, with D hard to call. The CDR3 runs to 11 residues. Looked up from germline, CDR1 is SGHNT and CDR2 is YYREEE (reference sequence). With 4 bases removed from V and 2 bases from J, the gap between germline ends came to 2 bases.

This chain uses TRBV14 with TRBJ1-2; no firm D call. Trimming pared 1 base from V and 8 bases from J, leaving 11 bases between. This CDR3 is 13 amino acids long. Per germline, CDR1 SGHDN and CDR2 FVKESK. The CDR3 protein is CASSQVRSGGYTF. The DNA for the CDR3 is TGTGCCAGCAGCCAAGTGCGATCGGGGGGCTACACCTTC.

The chain carries TRBV5-4 and TRBJ1-1; D is ambiguous. Trimming pared 6 bases from V and 0 bases from J, leaving 18 bases between. The CDR3 consists of 16 residues. Germline loops: CDR1 SGHNT, CDR2 YYREEE (reference sequence). The CDR3 DNA reads as TGTGCCAGCACCCTCTGGTCCGCAGTCATGAACACTGAAGCTTTCTTT. Amino acids: CASTLWSAVMNTEAFF.

Remarks on this clone: Other DNA sequences in the sample encode the same CDR3. The gene calls are TRBV18 and TRBJ2-2; 13 bases are shared with TRBD2. Germline loops: CDR1 KGHSH, CDR2 LQKENI. The trim removed 0 bases at V and 3 bases at J, leaving 4 bases unmatched. This CDR3 comprises 18 residues. The CDR3 DNA follows: TGTGCCAGCTCACCACCGAGGACTAGCGGGGGCTACACCGGGGAGCTGTTTTTT. As protein: CASSPPRTSGGYTGELFF.

The genes are TRBV4-1 and TRBJ2-3, with 7 bases fitting TRBD2. The CDR3 consists of 16 residues. The germline CDR1 and CDR2 sequences are MGHRA and YSYEKL. V dropped 4 bases and J dropped 0; count of bases not matched to a gene: 7. CDR3 in amino acids: CASSPLGGESTDTQYF. The CDR3 DNA sequence: TGCGCCAGCAGCCCTCTGGGAGGGGAGAGCACAGATACGCAGTATTTT.

This chain links TRBV28 with TRBJ2-7; 7 bases line up with TRBD2. J gave up 1 base and V 8 bases, and 2 bases lay outside the gene matches. The CDR3 sequence is 12 residues long. The germline V gene encodes CDR1 MDHEN and CDR2 SYDVKM. DNA of the CDR3: TGTGCCAGCCAGCGGGGTTCCTACGAGCAGTACTTC. Translated: CASQRGSYEQYF.

Only a few counts were recorded for this clone. This chain uses TRBV5-1 with TRBJ2-7, with 9 bases matching TRBD1. The J segment lost 2 bases and the V segment lost 0 bases, leaving 3 bases of the junction unmatched. Germline V gene sequence: CDR1 SGHRS, CDR2 YFSETQ. The CDR3 spans 15 residues. CDR3 residues: CASSLDGTGPYEQYF. In DNA, the CDR3 is TGCGCCAGCAGCTTGGATGGGACAGGGCCCTACGAGCAGTACTTC.

The rearrangement links TRBV7-7 to TRBJ2-6; perhaps TRBD1 as D (5 bases). The CDR3 extends over 19 amino acids. The V gene lost 2 bases and the J gene lost 0 bases, with 17 bases spanning the gap. Germline CDR1 SSHAT, CDR2 FNYEAQ (reference sequence). In DNA, the CDR3 is TGTGCCAGCAGCTTACTAGGTCAGGGCAGGCCCTCTGGGGCCAACGTCCTGACTTTC. Encoded protein: CASSLLGQGRPSGANVLTF.

This chain uses TRBV27 with TRBJ2-1, with D possibly TRBD1 on 5 matching bases. The V end was cut by 3 bases, the J end by 12 bases, with 15 bases between. The CDR3 sequence is 13 residues long. Per germline, CDR1 MNHEY and CDR2 SMNVEV (reference sequence). The CDR3 spells CASSFSQGQGQFF. CDR3 coding DNA: TGTGCCAGCAGTTTTTCCCAGGGCCAGGGGCAGTTCTTC.

The chain employs TRBV6-4 and TRBJ1-1; 8 bases are a match to TRBD1. Losses at the gene ends were 4 bases for V and 5 bases for J; bases not matched to a gene: 6. Germline CDR1 reads MRHNA; CDR2 reads SNTAGT. The CDR3 has 14 residues. For the CDR3, the DNA is TGTGCCAGCAGTGTGGACAGGGCAGGAACTGAAGCTTTCTTT. This translates into CASSVDRAGTEAFF.

Worth noting for this clone: The same CDR3 also results from other DNA sequences found in this sample. CDR3 in amino acids: CASSLGQVQETQYF. The CDR3 DNA is TGCGCCAGCAGCTTGGGACAAGTACAAGAGACCCAGTACTTC. The chain is built from TRBV5-1 and TRBJ2-5, with unresolved D. The V end lost 0 bases, the J end lost 2 bases, and 8 bases lay between the germline ends. Germline V gene lookup returns CDR1 SGHRS and CDR2 YFSETQ. The CDR3 sequence is 14 residues long.